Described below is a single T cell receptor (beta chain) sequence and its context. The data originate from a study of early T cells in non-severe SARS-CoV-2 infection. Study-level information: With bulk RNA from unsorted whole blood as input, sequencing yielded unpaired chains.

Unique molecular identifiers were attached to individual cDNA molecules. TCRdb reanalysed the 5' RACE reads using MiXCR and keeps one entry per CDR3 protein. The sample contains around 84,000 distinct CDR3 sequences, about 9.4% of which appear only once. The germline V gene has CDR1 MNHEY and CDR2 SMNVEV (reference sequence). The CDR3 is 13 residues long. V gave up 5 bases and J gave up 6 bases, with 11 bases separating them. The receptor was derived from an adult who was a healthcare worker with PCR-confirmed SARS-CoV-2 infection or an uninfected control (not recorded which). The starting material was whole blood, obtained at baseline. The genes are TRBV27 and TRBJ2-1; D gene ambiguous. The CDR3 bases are TGTGCCAGCAGTCTTGTCCTCCCCAATGAGCAGTTCTTC. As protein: CASSLVLPNEQFF.